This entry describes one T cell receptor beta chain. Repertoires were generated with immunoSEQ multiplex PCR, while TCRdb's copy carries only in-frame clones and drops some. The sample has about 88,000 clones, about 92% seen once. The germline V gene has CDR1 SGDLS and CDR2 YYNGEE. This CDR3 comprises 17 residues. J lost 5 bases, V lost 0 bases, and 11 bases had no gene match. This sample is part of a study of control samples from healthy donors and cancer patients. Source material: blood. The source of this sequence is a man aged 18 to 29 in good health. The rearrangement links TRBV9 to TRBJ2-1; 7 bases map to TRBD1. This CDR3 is CASSVATEGALNNEQFF. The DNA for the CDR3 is TGTGCCAGCAGCGTAGCTACAGAGGGGGCCCTCAACAATGAGCAGTTCTTC.